Listed below are T cell receptor beta chains from one sample, sequenced in a study of blood T cells in healthy people across ages. Using its own MiXCR run on the 5' RACE reads, TCRdb lists one record per CDR3 protein. The repertoire has about 2 million distinct CDR3 sequences, 49% of them found once; the top ten carry approximately 2.1%. The source material was blood. The receptor source for this set is a woman in her forties in good health. The CDR3 runs from the conserved cysteine through the conserved F or W. The D gene is left open where the match is weak. Part of the rows lack a size; the others show once, few, many or a class for expanded clones.

V	size	J	D	CDR3	DNA
TRBV7-2	NA	TRBJ2-3	TRBD1	CASSFDRGDTDTQYF	TGTGCCAGCAGCTTCGACAGGGGAGACACAGATACGCAGTATTTT
TRBV5-6	NA	TRBJ2-7	TRBD1	CASSLGQGISYEQYF	TGTGCCAGCAGCTTGGGACAGGGGATCTCCTACGAGCAGTACTTC
TRBV27	few	TRBJ2-5	NA	CASSLSGGARETQYF	TGTGCCAGCAGTTTATCCGGCGGAGCGAGAGAGACCCAGTACTTC
TRBV20-1	NA	TRBJ2-1	NA	CSAFVNRGLLNEQFF	TGCAGTGCCTTCGTTAACAGGGGACTTCTTAATGAGCAGTTCTTC
TRBV10-1	NA	TRBJ2-1	NA	CASSESRVSYEQFF	TGCGCCAGCAGTGAGTCGAGGGTCTCCTACGAGCAGTTCTTC
TRBV7-2	NA	TRBJ2-1	NA	CASSLAGHVVDEQFF	TGTGCCAGCAGCTTAGCGGGCCACGTGGTGGATGAGCAGTTCTTC
TRBV4-1	many	TRBJ2-7	TRBD1	CASSQGQGTYEQYF	TGCGCCAGCAGCCAAGGACAGGGGACCTACGAGCAGTACTTC
TRBV20-1	NA	TRBJ2-5	NA	CSASGRMGSSMETQYF	TGCAGTGCTAGTGGTAGGATGGGAAGTTCAATGGAGACCCAGTACTTC
TRBV20-1	NA	TRBJ2-7	NA	CSARWQTYEQYF	TGCAGTGCTAGATGGCAAACCTACGAGCAGTACTTC
TRBV12-3/TRBV12-4	NA	TRBJ2-7	NA	CASSLGDISYEQYF	TGTGCCAGCAGTTTAGGTGACATCTCCTACGAGCAGTACTTC
TRBV10-2	NA	TRBJ1-2	NA	CASSDQAYYGYTF	TGCGCCAGCAGTGATCAGGCGTACTATGGCTACACCTTC
TRBV7-6	few	TRBJ2-7	NA	CASSFPPAAGNSYYEQYF	TGTGCCAGCAGCTTCCCCCCCGCGGCGGGGAACTCCTACTACGAGCAGTACTTC
TRBV14	NA	TRBJ1-1	NA	CASSRTILGNTEAFF	TGTGCCAGCAGCCGGACCATCCTGGGGAACACTGAAGCTTTCTTT
TRBV7-9	NA	TRBJ1-2	TRBD1	CASSNDRAVYGYTF	TGTGCCAGCAGCAACGACAGGGCAGTATATGGCTACACCTTC
TRBV5-6	once	TRBJ2-1	NA	CASSRRLDNYFSYNEQFF	TGTGCCAGCAGCCGTAGACTGGACAACTACTTCTCCTACAATGAGCAGTTCTTC
TRBV6-2/TRBV6-3	once	TRBJ2-5	NA	CASLRATQGTQYF	TGTGCCAGCTTAAGGGCGACGCAGGGGACCCAGTACTTC
TRBV7-2	NA	TRBJ2-1	TRBD2	CASGLAGGPPDEQFF	TGTGCCAGCGGGCTAGCGGGGGGGCCTCCAGATGAGCAGTTCTTC
TRBV7-2	NA	TRBJ2-3	NA	CASSFSPPGLRPDTQYF	TGTGCCAGCAGCTTCAGCCCCCCAGGACTCCGCCCAGATACGCAGTATTTT
TRBV4-3	NA	TRBJ2-3	TRBD1	CASSPLLGGQGLTDTQYF	TGCGCCAGCAGCCCACTCTTGGGGGGACAGGGCCTCACAGATACGCAGTATTTT
TRBV12-3/TRBV12-4	few	TRBJ2-7	TRBD1	CASGEGGREQYF	TGTGCCAGCGGAGAAGGGGGCCGCGAGCAGTACTTC
TRBV25-1	few	TRBJ2-1	NA	CASSEFYQTGRSYNEQFF	TGTGCCAGCAGTGAATTTTATCAGACAGGTCGCTCCTACAATGAGCAGTTCTTC
TRBV24-1	NA	TRBJ2-5	NA	CATRGTGAHGETQYF	TGTGCCACAAGGGGAACGGGGGCGCATGGGGAGACCCAGTACTTC
TRBV6-5	NA	TRBJ1-1	NA	CASSYTHNTEAFF	TGTGCCAGCAGTTACACGCATAACACTGAAGCTTTCTTT
TRBV29-1	once	TRBJ1-2	TRBD1	CSVDRVDYGYTF	TGCAGCGTGGACAGGGTGGACTATGGCTACACCTTC
TRBV20-1	NA	TRBJ2-4	TRBD2	CSAAPSGGADIQYF	TGCAGTGCTGCTCCTAGCGGGGGGGCCGACATTCAGTACTTC
TRBV27	NA	TRBJ1-1	NA	CASSLAGIDTEAFF	TGTGCCAGCAGTTTAGCAGGGATTGACACTGAAGCTTTCTTT
TRBV4-2	few	TRBJ2-5	NA	CASSQIAQETQYF	TGTGCCAGCAGCCAAATTGCTCAAGAGACCCAGTACTTC
TRBV21-1	once	TRBJ1-2	NA	CASRTEDREVRGYTF	TGTGCCAGCCGCACGGAGGACAGGGAGGTACGGGGCTACACCTTC
TRBV27	NA	TRBJ2-2	NA	CASTRQPGTGELFF	TGTGCCAGCACCCGACAGCCCGGCACCGGGGAGCTGTTTTTT
TRBV27	NA	TRBJ2-1	TRBD2	CASSPLTSVYNEQFF	TGTGCCAGCAGTCCACTGACTAGCGTCTACAATGAGCAGTTCTTC
TRBV20-1	NA	TRBJ2-5	NA	CSASWSRSEETQYF	TGCAGTGCTAGCTGGTCGAGGTCCGAAGAGACCCAGTACTTC
TRBV6-6	many	TRBJ2-5	NA	CASSFTGRETQYF	TGTGCCAGCAGTTTCACAGGGCGAGAGACCCAGTACTTC
TRBV6-1	once	TRBJ2-3	NA	CASSPSGGIITDMQYF	TGTGCCAGCAGTCCTTCAGGGGGGATTATCACAGATATGCAGTATTTT
TRBV6-2/TRBV6-3	NA	TRBJ2-1	TRBD2	CASSYSDSGGYNEQFF	TGTGCCAGCAGTTACTCGGATAGCGGGGGATACAATGAGCAGTTCTTC
TRBV12-3/TRBV12-4	NA	TRBJ2-1	NA	CASSRQTKREQFF	TGTGCCAGCAGCCGTCAGACGAAAAGGGAGCAGTTCTTC
TRBV5-5	NA	TRBJ1-5	NA	CASSLDYGSNQPQHF	TGTGCCAGCAGCCTGGATTACGGGAGCAATCAGCCCCAGCATTTT
TRBV2	few	TRBJ2-3	TRBD2	CASSPIPSGGTDTQYF	TGTGCCAGCAGTCCCATCCCTAGCGGGGGTACAGATACGCAGTATTTT
TRBV7-2	NA	TRBJ2-1	NA	CASSFYTEQFF	TGTGCCAGCAGCTTTTATACTGAGCAGTTCTTC
TRBV3-1	NA	TRBJ2-3	NA	CASSQVQAGPSTDTQYF	TGTGCCAGCAGCCAAGTACAGGCGGGGCCTAGCACAGATACGCAGTATTTT
TRBV1	NA	TRBJ2-3	NA	CTSSQDKGDADTQYF	TGCACCAGCAGCCAAGATAAGGGGGACGCAGATACGCAGTATTTT
TRBV6-5	NA	TRBJ1-5	NA	CASSYKAGTQPQHF	TGTGCCAGCAGTTACAAAGCAGGTACTCAGCCCCAGCATTTT
TRBV5-1	many	TRBJ2-3	NA	CASSLADTDTQYF	TGCGCCAGCAGCCTCGCGGACACAGATACGCAGTATTTT
TRBV11-2	NA	TRBJ2-1	TRBD2	CASSVGLARDNEQFF	TGTGCCAGCAGCGTCGGACTAGCGAGGGACAATGAGCAGTTCTTC
TRBV2	once	TRBJ1-1	NA	CASSFAVRTEAFF	TGTGCCAGCAGTTTTGCTGTGCGGACTGAAGCTTTCTTT
TRBV28	NA	TRBJ2-7	TRBD2	CASSSPGGGKYEQYF	TGTGCCAGCAGTTCCCCGGGCGGGGGGAAATACGAGCAGTACTTC
TRBV5-1	few	TRBJ2-3	NA	CASSLETDPDTQYF	TGCGCCAGCAGCTTGGAAACAGACCCAGATACGCAGTATTTT